There are many counts of the clone carrying this T cell receptor (beta chain). Its antigen is still unknown. This sample was taken from a study of T cells in Graves' hyperthyroidism and ophthalmopathy. About the study: Peripheral blood was acquired at first diagnosis, ahead of any therapy whatsoever. Whole-study results and caveats: From stable hyperthyroidism, ophthalmopathy was separated by a 13 V-J model.

Lactation, pregnancy, other autoimmune disease or uncontrolled infection led to exclusion of patients. PBMCs came from less than 11 ml fresh peripheral blood. Amplified TCR beta CDR3 regions came from RNA transcripts. A set of HTBI primers served as the primers for a first-round RT-PCR of the TCR CDR3. TCRdb re-derived calls from the multiplex PCR reads in MiXCR, one entry per CDR3 protein. The sample includes 300,000 to 450,000 distinct CDR3 sequences, about 14% of them seen just once. The germline V gene encodes CDR1 KGHDR and CDR2 SFDVKD. V gave up 4 bases and J gave up 3 bases, with 20 bases separating them. This CDR3 comprises 17 residues.

The TCR sequence derives from a woman aged 25-40 years with Graves' ophthalmopathy. The chain links TRBV24-1 to TRBJ2-5; TRBD1 or TRBD2 may be the D gene (5 bases each). Sequenced input: blood. The CDR3 region is CATSDTPPLGEKETQYF. As DNA, the CDR3 is TGTGCCACCAGTGACACCCCGCCTCTGGGGGAAAAAGAGACCCAGTACTTC.